These T cell receptor beta chains were read from a single sample in a study of T-cell memory formation after mild COVID-19. One entry per CDR3 protein results from TCRdb running MiXCR on the 5' RACE reads. The sample includes around 400,000 distinct CDR3 sequences, 20% to 25% of them seen just once. Sequenced: PBMCs or a T cell subset sorted from them (not recorded which). The receptors were sampled from an adult woman who had mild COVID-19 (a few samples of this study predate the infection). Cell type and time point are not known. Both conserved end residues are part of each CDR3. A D gene is named only where the DNA matches it firmly. Some rows mark clone size as missing; the rest say once, few, many or name a class of expanded clone.

NA | few | TRBJ1-2 | TRBV7-9 | CASSLETAPPLGYTF | TGTGCCAGCAGCTTAGAGACGGCCCCCCCGCTCGGCTACACCTTC
NA | few | TRBJ2-7 | TRBV12-3/TRBV12-4 | CASSPTPLLDNEQYF | TGTGCCAGCAGCCCAACACCGCTCCTGGACAACGAGCAGTACTTC
TRBD2 | few | TRBJ2-2 | TRBV7-9 | CASSSGLAGVGTGELFF | TGTGCCAGCAGCTCGGGACTAGCGGGAGTTGGAACCGGGGAGCTGTTTTTT
TRBD1 | NA | TRBJ2-1 | TRBV7-2 | CASSQVVGGGSNNEQFF | TGTGCCAGCAGCCAGGTAGTAGGGGGCGGCTCAAACAATGAGCAGTTCTTC
TRBD1 | NA | TRBJ1-5 | TRBV20-1 | CSARDRGRNQPQHF | TGCAGTGCAAGGGACAGGGGACGCAATCAGCCCCAGCATTTT
NA | NA | TRBJ2-1 | TRBV9 | CASTSGENLNEQFF | TGTGCCAGCACCTCGGGGGAGAACCTCAATGAGCAGTTCTTC
NA | NA | TRBJ2-3 | TRBV7-2 | CASCYWGTSTDTQYF | TGTGCCAGCTGCTACTGGGGGACTAGCACAGATACGCAGTATTTT
NA | few | TRBJ1-2 | TRBV7-6 | CASSSTGDGYTF | TGTGCCAGCAGCTCAACGGGGGATGGCTACACCTTC
NA | few | TRBJ1-5 | TRBV15 | CATSMGRHQPQHF | TGTGCCACCAGCATGGGCAGGCATCAGCCCCAGCATTTT
TRBD1 | NA | TRBJ2-1 | TRBV7-9 | CASSWDRVGFNEQFF | TGTGCCAGCAGCTGGGACAGGGTCGGATTCAATGAGCAGTTCTTC
TRBD1 | NA | TRBJ1-2 | TRBV4-1 | CASSQGAGGLGNYGYTF | TGCGCCAGCAGCCAAGGGGCAGGGGGTCTTGGTAACTATGGCTACACCTTC
NA | many | TRBJ1-6 | TRBV20-1 | CSAFPEGSYNSPLHF | TGCAGTGCCTTTCCTGAGGGCTCCTATAATTCACCCCTCCACTTT
TRBD2 | few | TRBJ2-5 | TRBV20-1 | CSARRGGETQYF | TGCAGTGCTAGGAGGGGAGGGGAGACCCAGTACTTC
NA | NA | TRBJ2-6 | TRBV5-6 | CASSLLSSGANVLTF | TGTGCCAGCAGCCTACTCAGCTCTGGGGCCAACGTCCTGACTTTC
NA | few | TRBJ2-3 | TRBV6-2/TRBV6-3 | CASSYRGQGTDTQYF | TGTGCCAGCAGTTATCGCGGCCAGGGCACAGATACGCAGTATTTT
NA | NA | TRBJ2-7 | TRBV3-1 | CASSSVPMGEQYF | TGTGCCAGCAGCTCAGTTCCAATGGGCGAGCAGTACTTC
TRBD1 | many | TRBJ1-2 | TRBV12-3/TRBV12-4 | CASSSTGVYGYTF | TGTGCCAGCAGCTCGACAGGGGTCTATGGCTACACCTTC
NA | few | TRBJ1-2 | TRBV4-1 | CASSPPSGRDANYGYTF | TGCGCCAGCAGCCCCCCGTCGGGCAGGGACGCTAACTATGGCTACACCTTC
TRBD1 | NA | TRBJ2-1 | TRBV6-5 | CASRTGTGSYNEQFF | TGTGCCAGCAGAACCGGGACAGGCTCCTACAATGAGCAGTTCTTC
NA | NA | TRBJ2-7 | TRBV20-1 | CSAREWGLDEQYF | TGCAGTGCTAGAGAGTGGGGGTTGGACGAGCAGTACTTC
NA | NA | TRBJ1-2 | TRBV29-1 | CSVEVEGYTF | TGCAGCGTTGAAGTGGAAGGCTACACCTTC
TRBD1 | few | TRBJ2-1 | TRBV20-1 | CSARDRWTGGNEQFF | TGCAGTGCTAGAGATCGTTGGACAGGGGGGAATGAGCAGTTCTTC
TRBD2 | NA | TRBJ2-7 | TRBV29-1 | CSVGRGVSTYEQYF | TGCAGCGTTGGTCGGGGGGTTTCCACCTACGAGCAGTACTTC
TRBD2 | NA | TRBJ2-1 | TRBV20-1 | CSAREATSGPRKFF | TGCAGTGCTAGAGAAGCTACTAGCGGGCCCAGAAAGTTCTTC
TRBD2 | few | TRBJ2-1 | TRBV7-8 | CASSLKTAGANEQFF | TGTGCCAGCAGCTTGAAAACAGCGGGGGCAAATGAGCAGTTCTTC
NA | few | TRBJ2-3 | TRBV6-6 | CASSYPQYF | TGTGCCAGCAGTTACCCGCAGTATTTT
NA | few | TRBJ2-7 | TRBV20-1 | CSARYPGGGSSYEQYF | TGCAGTGCTAGATATCCGGGGGGCGGGAGCTCCTACGAGCAGTACTTC
NA | NA | TRBJ2-2 | TRBV6-5 | CASSYSTGGLTGELFF | TGTGCCAGCAGTTACTCGACTGGGGGCCTCACCGGGGAGCTGTTTTTT
NA | few | TRBJ2-7 | TRBV5-8 | CASSLVQGLDYEQYF | TGTGCCAGCAGCTTGGTGCAGGGTCTAGACTACGAGCAGTACTTC
TRBD2 | NA | TRBJ2-1 | TRBV30 | CAWTLGLAGGYEQFF | TGTGCCTGGACGCTCGGACTAGCGGGAGGCTATGAGCAGTTCTTC
TRBD1 | few | TRBJ2-5 | TRBV6-1 | CASSEAPTGGTETQYF | TGTGCCAGCAGTGAAGCACCGACAGGGGGCACGGAGACCCAGTACTTC
TRBD2 | few | TRBJ2-7 | TRBV27 | CASSLSGTSYYEQYF | TGTGCCAGCAGTTTATCGGGGACTAGCTACTACGAGCAGTACTTC
NA | NA | TRBJ1-3 | TRBV29-1 | CSATGPGNTIYF | TGCAGCGCCACGGGGCCTGGAAACACCATATATTTT
NA | many | TRBJ2-7 | TRBV12-3/TRBV12-4 | CASTPPRASSYEQYF | TGTGCCAGCACCCCCCCCCGCGCTAGCTCCTACGAGCAGTACTTC
NA | few | TRBJ2-7 | TRBV27 | CASSTNREQYF | TGTGCCAGCAGTACAAACAGGGAGCAGTACTTC
NA | NA | TRBJ1-5 | TRBV12-3/TRBV12-4 | CASSFSGDQPQHF | TGTGCCAGCAGTTTTTCTGGGGATCAGCCCCAGCATTTT
NA | NA | TRBJ1-4 | TRBV11-2 | CASSLGVGSNEKLFF | TGTGCCAGCAGCTTAGGGGTCGGGTCTAATGAAAAACTGTTTTTT
TRBD1 | NA | TRBJ2-5 | TRBV20-1 | CSNNRGPIQETQYF | TGCAGCAACAACAGGGGGCCCATCCAAGAGACCCAGTACTTC
NA | few | TRBJ1-1 | TRBV11-2 | CASSLMQNTEAFF | TGTGCCAGCAGCTTAATGCAGAACACTGAAGCTTTCTTT
NA | NA | TRBJ1-2 | TRBV6-1 | CASSDVGTAGYTF | TGTGCCAGCAGCGACGTCGGGACCGCTGGCTACACCTTC
NA | few | TRBJ2-7 | TRBV9 | CASSVGGAPSSIDEQYF | TGTGCCAGCAGCGTTGGAGGGGCCCCCAGTTCTATCGACGAGCAGTACTTC
NA | few | TRBJ2-7 | TRBV6-6 | CASSYSKQSYEQYF | TGTGCCAGCAGTTACTCGAAGCAGTCCTACGAGCAGTACTTC
TRBD1 | few | TRBJ2-7 | TRBV6-5 | CASMGWGDRSYEQYF | TGTGCCAGCATGGGCTGGGGGGACAGGTCCTACGAGCAGTACTTC
TRBD2 | NA | TRBJ2-1 | TRBV27 | CASSSNSGGGQFF | TGTGCCAGCAGTTCTAACTCCGGCGGGGGGCAGTTCTTC
TRBD1 | NA | TRBJ1-4 | TRBV6-5 | CASSYEGTGYEKLFF | TGTGCCAGCAGTTACGAGGGGACAGGGTATGAAAAACTGTTTTTT
NA | NA | TRBJ1-2 | TRBV24-1 | CATSESGQGGGYTF | TGTGCCACCAGTGAGTCCGGGCAGGGAGGAGGCTACACCTTC
TRBD1 | NA | TRBJ2-1 | TRBV5-4 | CASSLPGTAYNEQFF | TGTGCCAGCAGCTTACCCGGGACAGCCTACAATGAGCAGTTCTTC
NA | NA | TRBJ1-5 | TRBV7-6 | CASSPGQYNQPQHF | TGTGCCAGCAGCCCGGGACAATACAATCAGCCCCAGCATTTT
NA | few | TRBJ2-5 | TRBV7-6 | CASTGLPGGETQYF | TGTGCCAGCACCGGGTTGCCCGGGGGAGAGACCCAGTACTTC
NA | few | TRBJ2-4 | TRBV5-6 | CASSGQFNIQYF | TGTGCCAGCAGTGGGCAGTTTAACATTCAGTACTTC
NA | few | TRBJ2-1 | TRBV27 | CASSLRRNEQFF | TGTGCCAGCAGTTTAAGACGGAATGAGCAGTTCTTC
NA | many | TRBJ2-1 | TRBV10-2 | CASSETASEQFF | TGCGCCAGCAGTGAGACGGCTTCCGAGCAGTTCTTC
NA | NA | TRBJ1-6 | TRBV3-1 | CASSDRSQRGSPLHF | TGTGCCAGCAGCGACAGGAGCCAGCGGGGTTCACCCCTCCACTTT
NA | NA | TRBJ2-3 | TRBV18 | CASQDIRTDTQYF | TGTGCCAGCCAGGACATTCGCACAGATACGCAGTATTTT
TRBD2 | NA | TRBJ2-1 | TRBV6-2/TRBV6-3 | CASSYSRASGEYNEQFF | TGTGCCAGCAGTTACTCCCGGGCTAGCGGGGAATACAATGAGCAGTTCTTC
NA | NA | TRBJ1-4 | TRBV2 | CASSAHGGSLTNEKLFF | TGTGCCAGCAGTGCCCATGGAGGATCATTGACTAATGAAAAACTGTTTTTT
NA | NA | TRBJ2-1 | TRBV5-1 | CASSLGSRVPYNEQFF | TGCGCCAGCAGCTTGGGTTCCAGGGTTCCCTACAATGAGCAGTTCTTC
NA | few | TRBJ1-1 | TRBV5-5 | CASSWEWPGNTEAFF | TGTGCCAGCAGCTGGGAATGGCCAGGGAACACTGAAGCTTTCTTT